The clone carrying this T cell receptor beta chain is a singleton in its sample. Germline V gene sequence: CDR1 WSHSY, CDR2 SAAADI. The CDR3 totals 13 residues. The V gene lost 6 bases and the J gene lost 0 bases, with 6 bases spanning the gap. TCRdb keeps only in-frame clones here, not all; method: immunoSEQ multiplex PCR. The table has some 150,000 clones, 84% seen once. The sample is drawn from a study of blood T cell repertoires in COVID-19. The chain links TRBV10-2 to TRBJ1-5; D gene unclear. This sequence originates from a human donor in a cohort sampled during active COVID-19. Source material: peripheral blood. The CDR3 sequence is CASRQNSNQPQHF. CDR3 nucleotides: TGCGCCAGCAGACAGAATAGCAATCAGCCCCAGCATTTT.